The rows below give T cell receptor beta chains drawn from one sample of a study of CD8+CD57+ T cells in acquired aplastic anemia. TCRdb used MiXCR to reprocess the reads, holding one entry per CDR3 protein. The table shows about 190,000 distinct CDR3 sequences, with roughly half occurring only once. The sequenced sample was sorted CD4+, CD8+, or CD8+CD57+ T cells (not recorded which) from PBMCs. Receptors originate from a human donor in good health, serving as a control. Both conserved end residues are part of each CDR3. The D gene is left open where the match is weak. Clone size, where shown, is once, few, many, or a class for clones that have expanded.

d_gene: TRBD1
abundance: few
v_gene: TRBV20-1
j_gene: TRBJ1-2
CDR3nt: TGCAGTGCTCGAACGGGACAGTCTAATTTGGACTATGGCTACACCTTC
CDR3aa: CSARTGQSNLDYGYTF

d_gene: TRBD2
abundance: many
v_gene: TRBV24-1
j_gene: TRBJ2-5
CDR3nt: TGTGCCACCAGTGCTAGACTAGCGGGGGAGGAGACCCAGTACTTC
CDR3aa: CATSARLAGEETQYF

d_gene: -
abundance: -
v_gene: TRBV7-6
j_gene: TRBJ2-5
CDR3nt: TGTGCCAGCAGCAAAAGGGGGGAGACCCAGTACTTC
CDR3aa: CASSKRGETQYF

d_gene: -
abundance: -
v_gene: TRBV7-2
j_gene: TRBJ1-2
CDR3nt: TGTGCCAGCAGCCCCAGGGACGGGGGCGGCTATGGCTACACCTTC
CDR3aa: CASSPRDGGGYGYTF

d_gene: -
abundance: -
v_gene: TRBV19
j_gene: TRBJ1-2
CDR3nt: TGTGCCAGTAGTATAGATCAGGGCAGGCCGAGCTATGGCTACACCTTC
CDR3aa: CASSIDQGRPSYGYTF

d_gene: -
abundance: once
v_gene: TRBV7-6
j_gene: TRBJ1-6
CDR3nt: -
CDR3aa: CASSLGETQYFGPGNSPLHF

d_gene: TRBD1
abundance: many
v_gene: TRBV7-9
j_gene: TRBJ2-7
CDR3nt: TGTGCCAGCAGCCCGGGACAGGGTGTGGACGAGCAGTACTTC
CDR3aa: CASSPGQGVDEQYF

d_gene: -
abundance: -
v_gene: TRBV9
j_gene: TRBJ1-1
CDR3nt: TGTGCCAGCAGCGTAGACTACAGGAACACTGAAGCTTTCTTT
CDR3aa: CASSVDYRNTEAFF

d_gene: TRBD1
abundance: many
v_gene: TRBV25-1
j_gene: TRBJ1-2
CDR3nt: TGTGCCAGCAGTGAAACGGGACAGGGGGCACTGAATGGCTACACCTTC
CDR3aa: CASSETGQGALNGYTF

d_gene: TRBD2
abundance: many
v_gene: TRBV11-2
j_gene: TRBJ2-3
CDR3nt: TGTGCCAGCAGAAAGCTAGCGGGGGGCCCAGATACGCAGTATTTT
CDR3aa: CASRKLAGGPDTQYF

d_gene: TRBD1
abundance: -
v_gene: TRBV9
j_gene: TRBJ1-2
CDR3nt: TGTGCCAGCAGCGTAGGAAGGGACAGCCATTACTATGGCTACACCTTC
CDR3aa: CASSVGRDSHYYGYTF

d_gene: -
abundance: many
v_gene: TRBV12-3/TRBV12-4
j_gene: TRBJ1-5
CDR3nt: TGTGCCAGCACAGGGGTTAGCAATCAGCCCCAGCATTTT
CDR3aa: CASTGVSNQPQHF

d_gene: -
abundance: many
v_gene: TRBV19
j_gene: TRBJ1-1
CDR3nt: TGTGCCAGTAGTCCCAGGAGGACTGAAGCTTTCTTT
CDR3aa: CASSPRRTEAFF

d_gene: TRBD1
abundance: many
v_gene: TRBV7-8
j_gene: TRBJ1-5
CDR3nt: TGTGCCAGCAGCCGCGCGACAGGGGATCAGCCCCAGCATTTT
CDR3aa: CASSRATGDQPQHF

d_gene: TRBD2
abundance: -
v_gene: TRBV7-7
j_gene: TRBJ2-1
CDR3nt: TGTGCTAGCACTAGCGGGGGAGGTAATGAGCAGTTCTTC
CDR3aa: CASTSGGGNEQFF

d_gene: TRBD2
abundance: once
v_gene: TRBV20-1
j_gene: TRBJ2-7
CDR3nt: TGCAGTGCTAGAGATCCCGGGAGGGGCTACGAGCAGTACTTC
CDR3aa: CSARDPGRGYEQYF

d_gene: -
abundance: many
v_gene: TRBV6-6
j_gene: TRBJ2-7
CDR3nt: TGTGCCAGCAGCCGGCAGGACCTAGGGGTGCTGGCTAGCTACGAGCAGTACTTC
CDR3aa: CASSRQDLGVLASYEQYF

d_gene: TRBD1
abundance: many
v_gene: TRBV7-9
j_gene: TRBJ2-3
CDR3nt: TGTGCCAGCAGCCCACCGGGACAGGGAAACACAGATACGCAGTATTTT
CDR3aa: CASSPPGQGNTDTQYF

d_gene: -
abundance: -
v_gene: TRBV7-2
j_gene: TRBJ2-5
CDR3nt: TGTGCCAGCAGCTTAGACTCCGGCTGGGCGAGCGGGCGAGAAGAGACCCAGTACTTC
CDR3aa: CASSLDSGWASGREETQYF

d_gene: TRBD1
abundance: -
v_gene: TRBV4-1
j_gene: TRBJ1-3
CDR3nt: TGCGCCAGCAGCCTATCCGGGACAGCCCCTGGAAACACCATATATTTT
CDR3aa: CASSLSGTAPGNTIYF

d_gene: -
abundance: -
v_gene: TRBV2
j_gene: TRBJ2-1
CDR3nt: TGTGCCAGCAGTTGGGAGGATGGTAACAATGAGCAGTTCTTC
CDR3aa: CASSWEDGNNEQFF

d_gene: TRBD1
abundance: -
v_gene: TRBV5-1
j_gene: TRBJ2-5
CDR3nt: TGCGCCAGCAGCTTGACAGGGGGGATCCAAGAGACCCAGTACTTC
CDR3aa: CASSLTGGIQETQYF

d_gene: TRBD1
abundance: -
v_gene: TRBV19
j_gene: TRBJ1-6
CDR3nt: TGTGCCAGTAGTCCAGGGGGGAATTCACCCCTCCACTTT
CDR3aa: CASSPGGNSPLHF

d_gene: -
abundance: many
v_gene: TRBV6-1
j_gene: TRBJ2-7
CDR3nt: TGTGCCAGCAGTCGTGAAGGGTCCAACTCCTACGAGCAGTACTTC
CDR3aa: CASSREGSNSYEQYF

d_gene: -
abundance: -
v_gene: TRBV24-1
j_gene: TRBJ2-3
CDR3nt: TGTGCCACCAGTGATCAGGAAGGTACGCAGTATTTT
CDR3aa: CATSDQEGTQYF

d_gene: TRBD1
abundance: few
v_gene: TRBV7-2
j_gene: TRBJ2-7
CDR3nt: TGTGCCAGCAGCTCCGGACAGGGGAAGCACGAGCAGTACTTC
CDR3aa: CASSSGQGKHEQYF

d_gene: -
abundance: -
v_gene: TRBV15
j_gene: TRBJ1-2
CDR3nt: TGTGCCACCAGCAGGGGGCAGGGGATGGTTGGCTACACCTTC
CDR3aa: CATSRGQGMVGYTF

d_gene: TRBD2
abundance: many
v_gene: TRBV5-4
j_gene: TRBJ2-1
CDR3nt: TGTGCCAGCAGCTTTAGGGGCGGGGGTCTCGATGAGCAGTTCTTC
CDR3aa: CASSFRGGGLDEQFF

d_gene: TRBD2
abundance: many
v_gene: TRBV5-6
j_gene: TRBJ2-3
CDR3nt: TGTGCCAGCAGCCATGGATGGCGGGGGGTACTAGATACGCAGTATTTT
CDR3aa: CASSHGWRGVLDTQYF

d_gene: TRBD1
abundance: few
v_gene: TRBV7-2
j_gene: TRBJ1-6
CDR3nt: TGTGCCAGCAGCTCTAGGGACAGGGGCGTCCTCCACTTT
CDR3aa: CASSSRDRGVLHF

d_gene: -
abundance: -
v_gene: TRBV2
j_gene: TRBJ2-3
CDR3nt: TGTGCCAGCAGCCTAACTAGCCGCGCAGATACGCAGTATTTT
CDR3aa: CASSLTSRADTQYF

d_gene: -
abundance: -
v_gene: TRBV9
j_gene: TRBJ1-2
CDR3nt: TGTGCCAGCAGCGTCAATGGGCAGTATGGCTACACCTTC
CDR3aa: CASSVNGQYGYTF

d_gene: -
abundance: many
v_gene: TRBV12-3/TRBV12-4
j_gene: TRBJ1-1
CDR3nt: TGTGCCAGCAGTTTACTGGGGGGGAGGAACACTGAAGCTTTCTTT
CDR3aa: CASSLLGGRNTEAFF

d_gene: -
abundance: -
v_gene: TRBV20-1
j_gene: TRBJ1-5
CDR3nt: TGCAGTGCCAGGATGGGTGTGAATCAGCCCCAGCATTTT
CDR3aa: CSARMGVNQPQHF

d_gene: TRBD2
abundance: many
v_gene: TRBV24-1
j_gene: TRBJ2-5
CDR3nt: TGTGCCACCAGGATGCTAGCGGGGGGAAAAGAGACCCAGTACTTC
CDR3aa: CATRMLAGGKETQYF

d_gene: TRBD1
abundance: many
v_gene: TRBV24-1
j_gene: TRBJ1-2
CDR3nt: TGTGCCACCAGTGATCCCGGGACAGGGCACCTCTATGGCTACACCTTC
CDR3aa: CATSDPGTGHLYGYTF